Below, 28 T cell receptor beta chains from the same sample are listed, as sequenced in a study of naive and memory T cell subsets. The beta constant-region primer was an equimolar mix of two oligonucleotides covering TRBC1 and TRBC2. TCRdb reprocessed the UMI-ligation and nested PCR reads with MiXCR, giving one entry per CDR3 protein. Seen here are 140,000 to 150,000 distinct CDR3 sequences, over 15% observed once, and the top ten hold roughly 0.13%. Material: naive CD4+ T cells from blood. The receptors were sampled from a human donor in good health.

This chain joins TRBV11-2 and TRBJ2-2, with TRBD1 matching over 7 bases. The CDR3 runs to 17 residues. The germline V gene encodes CDR1 SGHAT and CDR2 FQNNGV. V was clipped by 5 bases and J by 2 bases; unmatched bases: 11. The CDR3 DNA reads TGTGCCAGCAGCACTCAGATAGGACAGGAAAACACCGGGGAGCTGTTTTTT. This codes for CASSTQIGQENTGELFF.

The chain links TRBV18 to TRBJ2-3; 7 bases match TRBD2. The germline V gene encodes CDR1 KGHSH and CDR2 LQKENI. J was trimmed by 4 bases and V by 1 base; bases with no gene match: 11. CDR3 length equals 17 residues. The CDR3, as DNA: TGTGCCAGCTCACCACGAGGACTAGTCGGCTTGTCAGATACGCAGTATTTT. Its translation: CASSPRGLVGLSDTQYF. The entire variable domain, with the rest obtained from reference TRBV18 and TRBJ2-3, is as follows: NAGVMQNPRHLVRRRGQEARLRCSPMKGHSHVYWYRQLPEEGLKFMVYLQKENIIDESGMPKERFSAEFPKEGPSILRIQQVVRGDSAAYFCASSPRGLVGLSDTQYFGPGTRLTVL.

The chain employs TRBV18 and TRBJ2-2; D is possibly TRBD2 (5 bases). This CDR3 is 16 amino acids long. Germline V gives CDR1 KGHSH, CDR2 LQKENI. The V end was cut by 3 bases, the J end by 3 bases, with 14 bases between. The CDR3 DNA follows: TGTGCCAGCTCACCGCTAGCTTCAAGCTACACCGGGGAGCTGTTTTTT. Translating gives CASSPLASSYTGELFF.

The gene calls are TRBV2 and TRBJ2-3; D is possibly TRBD1 or TRBD2 (6 bases each). The germline V gene encodes CDR1 SNHLY and CDR2 FYNNEI. The V and J ends lost 1 base and 15 bases respectively, with 14 bases between them. The CDR3 length is 12 residues. CDR3 bases: TGTGCCAGCAGTGAAGGAGGGGGGCGTCAATATTTT. It yields the protein CASSEGGGRQYF.

The rearrangement joins TRBV28 to TRBJ2-7; 11 nucleotides line up with TRBD2. Trimming cost V 6 bases and J 4 bases; bases outside gene matches: 8. This CDR3 spans 15 amino acids. Germline assignment: CDR1 MDHEN and CDR2 SYDVKM. CDR3 in DNA: TGTGCCAGCAGAACACCGGGACTAGCGGTGTACGAGCAGTACTTC. Its translation: CASRTPGLAVYEQYF.

V gene TRBV30 combines with J gene TRBJ2-3; no definite D call. V lost 0 bases and J lost 4, with 5 bases in between. The CDR3 loop spans 12 amino acids. Germline loops: CDR1 GTSNPN, CDR2 SVGIG (reference sequence). The CDR3 DNA follows: TGTGCCTGGAGTGTACTGGCAGATACGCAGTATTTT. It is translated as CAWSVLADTQYF.

The chain joins TRBV11-2 to TRBJ1-1; TRBD1 aligns across 7 bases. Trimming cost V 6 bases and J 0 bases; bases outside gene matches: 16. Per germline, CDR1 SGHAT and CDR2 FQNNGV. The CDR3 is 18 amino acids. CDR3 in amino acids: CASRRTGMGSSMNTEAFF. The CDR3 DNA reads TGTGCCAGCAGACGGACAGGTATGGGATCGTCCATGAACACTGAAGCTTTCTTT. Combining the CDR3 with reference TRBV11-2 and TRBJ1-1 gives the whole variable domain EAGVAQSPRYKIIEKRQSVAFWCNPISGHATLYWYQQILGQGPKLLIQFQNNGVVDDSQLPKDRFSAERLKGVDSTLKIQPAKLEDSAVYLCASRRTGMGSSMNTEAFFGQGTRLTVV.

There are a few counts of this clonotype. The rearrangement joins TRBV7-9 to TRBJ2-7; D call uncertain. The CDR3 length is 13 residues. The V end was cut by 4 bases, the J end by 3 bases, with 10 bases between. From germline, CDR1 is SEHNR and CDR2 FQNEAQ (reference sequence). CDR3 sequence reads: CASSSVSGYEQYF. The CDR3, as DNA: TGTGCCAGCAGCTCCGTATCGGGCTACGAGCAGTACTTC. The whole variable domain, filled in from reference TRBV7-9 and TRBJ2-7, reads DTGVSQNPRHKITKRGQNVTFRCDPISEHNRLYWYRQTLGQGPEFLTYFQNEAQLEKSRLLSDRFSAERPKGSFSTLEIQRTEQGDSAMYLCASSSVSGYEQYFGPGTRLTVT.

This clonotype is a singleton in its sample. The chain employs TRBV3-1 and TRBJ1-1; D gene unclear. Germline V CDR1 and CDR2: LGHDT, YNNKEL (reference sequence). CDR3 size: 17 residues. The germline V and J ends were trimmed by 1 base and 0 bases, with 15 bases remaining between them. CDR3 sequence: CASSQGLASAMNTEAFF. The DNA for the CDR3 is TGTGCCAGCAGCCAAGGTCTCGCGTCAGCCATGAACACTGAAGCTTTCTTT. Variable domain in full (rest from reference TRBV3-1 and TRBJ1-1): DTAVSQTPKYLVTQMGNDKSIKCEQNLGHDTMYWYKQDSKKFLKIMFSYNNKELIINETVPNRFSPKSPDKAHLNLHINSLELGDSAVYFCASSQGLASAMNTEAFFGQGTRLTVV.

This clonotype was counted only a few times. The J gene is TRBJ2-5, the V gene TRBV29-1; TRBD1 might be the D (5 bases). V lost 4 bases and J 4 bases, leaving 10 bases between the germline ends. The germline V gene encodes CDR1 SQVTM and CDR2 ANQGSEA. This CDR3 comprises 12 residues. The CDR3, as DNA: TGCAGCGTTGGTTCAGGGCGAGAGACCCAGTACTTC. It codes for CSVGSGRETQYF.

The chain has TRBV27 and TRBJ2-3, with 12 bases lining up with TRBD1. V gave up 7 bases and J gave up 5 bases; unmatched junction bases: 10. CDR3 size: 16 residues. Germline-derived CDR1 and CDR2 are MNHEY and SMNVEV (reference sequence). This chain's CDR3 is CASTPLGQGAKDTQYF. The CDR3 coding sequence is TGTGCCAGCACTCCTCTGGGACAGGGGGCGAAAGATACGCAGTATTTT.

This clonotype was observed a few times. The chain carries TRBV11-2 and TRBJ2-7; TRBD1 matches at 7 bases. Germline CDR1 is SGHAT and CDR2 is FQNNGV. The CDR3 extends over 15 amino acids. V lost 5 bases to trimming and J lost 2 bases; unmatched junction nucleotides: 9. The CDR3 region has the DNA TGTGCCAGCAGCATACGGACAGGCGATACCTACGAGCAGTACTTC. Amino acids: CASSIRTGDTYEQYF.

This clonotype was counted ten times or more. This chain connects TRBV7-6 to TRBJ2-2, with a tentative D call TRBD2 (6 bases). CDR1 SGHVS and CDR2 FNYEAQ come from the germline V gene. Trimming removed 2 bases from V and 5 bases from J, with 18 bases in between. This CDR3 has 17 residues. In DNA, the CDR3 is TGTGCCAGCAGCTTAATGGCGGCAGCAGGAGGGACCGGGGAGCTGTTTTTT. This sequence encodes CASSLMAAAGGTGELFF.

The chain combines TRBV27 with TRBJ2-5; no definite D call. Trimming took off 3 bases at V and 5 bases at J, with 16 bases between the two ends. The CDR3 totals 15 residues. CDR1 MNHEY and CDR2 SMNVEV come from the germline V gene (reference sequence). This CDR3 reads CASSLTRSAWETQYF. DNA for the CDR3: TGTGCCAGCAGTTTGACGCGTTCCGCGTGGGAGACCCAGTACTTC.

The sample holds a few counts of this clonotype. The chain combines TRBV28 with TRBJ2-4; no clear D gene. The CDR3 runs 15 residues. Trimming pared 7 bases from V and 0 bases from J, leaving 13 bases between. The germline V gene encodes CDR1 MDHEN and CDR2 SYDVKM. Written as DNA, the CDR3 is TGTGCCAGCAACGACCATAACGGAGCCAAAAACATTCAGTACTTC. It translates to CASNDHNGAKNIQYF.

The V gene is TRBV7-9, the J gene TRBJ1-1; D remains ambiguous. The germline V gene encodes CDR1 SEHNR and CDR2 FQNEAQ (reference sequence). This CDR3 is built from 12 residues. V shed 5 bases and J shed 7 bases, with 11 bases lying between them. For the CDR3, the DNA is TGTGCCAGCAGCAGAACAAGCGATGAAGCTTTCTTT. It yields the protein CASSRTSDEAFF.

This clonotype was picked up a small number of times. The V gene is TRBV11-2, the J gene TRBJ2-3; 8 positions agree with TRBD2. From germline, CDR1 is SGHAT and CDR2 FQNNGV. This CDR3 has 16 amino acids. V shed 5 bases, J shed 1 base, and the junction held 8 bases outside the gene matches. The CDR3 is CASSPRTSTRTDTQYF. CDR3 DNA: TGTGCCAGCAGCCCCAGGACTAGCACCCGCACAGATACGCAGTATTTT.

This clonotype was counted only a few times. The rearrangement uses TRBV28 and TRBJ2-4; D is unclear. This CDR3 is built from 16 residues. Trimming removed 5 bases at V and 0 bases at J, with 14 bases between. The germline gives CDR1 MDHEN, CDR2 SYDVKM. This CDR3 reads CASSPPNFIAKNIQYF. In nucleotides, the CDR3 is TGTGCCAGCAGTCCTCCGAATTTTATAGCCAAAAACATTCAGTACTTC.

This clonotype was seen more than once but under ten times. The V gene is TRBV18, the J gene TRBJ2-3, with D possibly TRBD2 on 6 matching bases. V shed 0 bases and J shed 3 bases, with 13 bases lying between them. Germline V gene data show CDR1 as KGHSH and CDR2 as LQKENI. The CDR3 consists of 16 residues. The CDR3 spells CASSPPKKGGTDTQYF. DNA of the CDR3: TGTGCCAGCTCACCACCGAAAAAGGGAGGTACAGATACGCAGTATTTT.

The chain couples TRBV24-1 to TRBJ1-4; no reliable D call. Germline CDR1 is KGHDR and CDR2 is SFDVKD. The CDR3 runs to 16 residues. V lost 3 bases, J lost 7 bases, and 17 bases lay in between. The CDR3 protein is CATSDPRTREGEKLFF. CDR3 in DNA: TGTGCCACCAGTGATCCTCGGACCCGGGAAGGTGAAAAACTGTTTTTT.

This clonotype was detected only a few times. The CDR3 spells CASSRDRNNEKLFF. The DNA for the CDR3 is TGCGCCAGCAGTCGGGACAGAAATAATGAAAAACTGTTTTTT. The chain has TRBV5-1 and TRBJ1-4; TRBD1 agrees at 7 bases. Looked up from germline, CDR1 is SGHRS and CDR2 is YFSETQ. This CDR3 region has 14 residues. Unmatched junction bases numbered 5, after V lost 5 bases and J lost 4 bases.

This clonotype appeared many times. V and J are TRBV3-1 and TRBJ2-1, with 9 nucleotides matching TRBD2. Germline V CDR1 and CDR2: LGHDT, YNNKEL (reference sequence). The CDR3 loop spans 15 amino acids. Unmatched junction bases numbered 6, after V lost 4 bases and J lost 5 bases. The CDR3 loop reads CASSPRASGNNEQFF. As DNA, the CDR3 is TGTGCCAGCAGCCCCAGGGCTAGCGGGAACAATGAGCAGTTCTTC.

The chain joins TRBV30 to TRBJ2-7, with D maybe TRBD2 (5 bases). The CDR3 totals 13 residues. The ends were cut back, 1 base at V and 7 bases at J, with 14 bases in the middle. The germline gives CDR1 GTSNPN, CDR2 SVGIG (reference sequence). CDR3 nucleotide sequence: TGTGCCTGGAGTGGCCGCGTGGGCGGGGAGCAGTACTTC. Its translation is CAWSGRVGGEQYF.

This clonotype was counted ten times or more. This rearrangement joins TRBV6-2 or TRBV6-3 to TRBJ2-5; 8 nucleotides match TRBD2. The CDR3 is 16 amino acids. CDR1 is MNHEY and CDR2 is SVGEGT in the germline V gene. Germline trimming cut 0 bases from V and 3 bases from J; bases unmatched to any gene: 6. The CDR3 loop reads CASSYSAGAGEETQYF. CDR3 in DNA: TGTGCCAGCAGTTACTCAGCCGGAGCGGGAGAAGAGACCCAGTACTTC.

This chain links TRBV7-2 with TRBJ2-3, with a weak D call TRBD1 (5 bases). Trimming stripped 1 base from V and 1 base from J, with 9 bases between. Germline V gene lookup returns CDR1 SGHTA and CDR2 FQGNSA. This CDR3 comprises 15 residues. Written as DNA, the CDR3 is TGTGCCAGCAGCTTAGGGGGCCCGCGCACAGATACGCAGTATTTT. It yields the protein CASSLGGPRTDTQYF.

The rearrangement uses TRBV20-1 and TRBJ1-1; no reliable D call. Trimming removed 5 bases at V and 2 bases at J, with 24 bases between. Germline lookup yields CDR1 DFQATT and CDR2 SNEGSKA (reference sequence). The CDR3 has 17 residues. The CDR3 sequence: CSAPRLAVGGVNTEAFF. The DNA of the CDR3 is TGCAGTGCTCCCCGCCTGGCAGTCGGAGGCGTAAACACTGAAGCTTTCTTT.

A few counts support this clonotype. The V gene is TRBV6-2 or TRBV6-3, the J gene TRBJ2-1, with 7 bases that match TRBD2. From germline, CDR1 is MNHEY and CDR2 SVGEGT. With V trimmed by 6 bases and J by 3 bases, 8 bases remained unmatched. This CDR3 has 15 amino acids. DNA for the CDR3: TGTGCCAGCAGGCCCGGGACTACTAACTACAATGAGCAGTTCTTC. This sequence encodes CASRPGTTNYNEQFF.

The V and J genes are TRBV2 and TRBJ2-3; D possibly corresponds to TRBD1 (6 bases). The V gene lost 1 base and the J gene lost 4 bases, with 12 bases spanning the gap. The CDR3 is 15 residues long. CDR1 is SNHLY, CDR2 FYNNEI, per germline. The CDR3 sequence: CASSEGDMGADTQYF. The CDR3 DNA follows: TGTGCCAGCAGTGAAGGGGACATGGGGGCAGATACGCAGTATTTT. Combining the CDR3 with reference TRBV2 and TRBJ2-3 gives the whole variable domain EPEVTQTPSHQVTQMGQEVILRCVPISNHLYFYWYRQILGQKVEFLVSFYNNEISEKSEIFDDQFSVERPDGSNFTLKIRSTKLEDSAMYFCASSEGDMGADTQYFGPGTRLTVL.